The T cell receptor (beta chain) described here comes from a study of blood T cell repertoires in COVID-19. V lost 3 bases, J lost 6 bases, and 5 bases stayed unmatched. The CDR3 has 14 residues. Sequencing used immunoSEQ multiplex PCR; TCRdb keeps in-frame clones, though not all of them. The table lists fewer than 350,000 clones, just under 90% of them singletons. Enrolled through a virtual design, the participants were between roughly 18 and 100 years of age and came from some 26 US areas. The chain links TRBV23-1 to TRBJ2-4; 7 bases align to TRBD1. TRBV23-1 is designated an ORF whose function remains uncertain. Specimen: PBMCs or T cells enriched from blood (not recorded which). The receptor was isolated from a woman under 40 with acute COVID-19. CDR3 coding DNA: TGCGCCAGCAGTCACCGGGACAGATCAAACATTCAGTACTTC. Amino acids: CASSHRDRSNIQYF.